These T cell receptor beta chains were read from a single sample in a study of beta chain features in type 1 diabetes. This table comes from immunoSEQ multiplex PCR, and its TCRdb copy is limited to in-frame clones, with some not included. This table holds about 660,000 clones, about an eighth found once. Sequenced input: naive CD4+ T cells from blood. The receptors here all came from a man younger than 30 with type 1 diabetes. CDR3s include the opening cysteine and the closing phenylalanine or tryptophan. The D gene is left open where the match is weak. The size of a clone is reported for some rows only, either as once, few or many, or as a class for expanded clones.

TGTGCCTGGCGACTAGCGGGGGGGCCCGATACGCAGTATTTT CAWRLAGGPDTQYF TRBV30 TRBD2 TRBJ2-3 few
TGTGCCAGCAGCTTCCCCGTTTCCGGGGCCAACGTCCTGACTTTC CASSFPVSGANVLTF TRBV7-2 . TRBJ2-6 few
TGTGCCAGCTCACCAGGGCAGGGGAACACTGAAGCTTTCTTT CASSPGQGNTEAFF TRBV18 . TRBJ1-1 few
TGTGCCAGCAGCTTAGTCGGTGGGGCCTCGAACAATGAGCAGTTCTTC CASSLVGGASNNEQFF TRBV7-2 . TRBJ2-1 .
TGTGCCAGCAGCTTGATGCAAGACTATGGCTACACCTTC CASSLMQDYGYTF TRBV7-9 . TRBJ1-2 few
TGTGCCAGCAGCTTGGGTCTCGGACAGGGGGCTGGGGAGCAGTTCTTC CASSLGLGQGAGEQFF TRBV5-6 TRBD1 TRBJ2-1 few
TGTGCCAGCAGCTTAGCCTCCGGGACGGGGGGCTACACCTTC CASSLASGTGGYTF TRBV11-1 . TRBJ1-2 once
TGTGCCAGCAGCGTATCGGGGACTGAAGCTTTCTTT CASSVSGTEAFF TRBV9 . TRBJ1-1 .
TGTGCCAGCAGTTCTAGCGAAAAACTGTTTTTT CASSSSEKLFF TRBV28 . TRBJ1-4 few
TGCGCCAGCAGCAACATAGCGGGAGTCCCCAATGAGCAGTTCTTC CASSNIAGVPNEQFF TRBV5-1 TRBD2 TRBJ2-1 few
TGTGCCAGCAGCCAAGGCGTCCTCAGGTTCCAGTACTTC CASSQGVLRFQYF TRBV14 . TRBJ2-7 few
TGCGCCAGCAGCCCTGGACAGGGCATCACCGGGGAGCTGTTTTTT CASSPGQGITGELFF TRBV5-1 TRBD1 TRBJ2-2 few
TGTGCCAGCGGTGCCCGACAGCTAGATACGCAGTATTTT CASGARQLDTQYF TRBV25-1 . TRBJ2-3 few
TGTGCCAGTAGGATGACCGCTACAGCTAACTATGGCTACACCTTC CASRMTATANYGYTF TRBV19 . TRBJ1-2 .
TGCGCCAGCAGCGATTACAGGGTTAACTACGAGCAGTACTTC CASSDYRVNYEQYF TRBV5-1 . TRBJ2-7 .
TGTGCCAGCAGCCAAGCTAGCGGGCAAACTCACTACGAGCAGTACTTC CASSQASGQTHYEQYF TRBV4-2 TRBD2 TRBJ2-7 .
TGTGCCAGCAATCAAGCGGGGGTGAATGAGCAGTTCTTC CASNQAGVNEQFF TRBV28 TRBD2 TRBJ2-1 .
TGTGCCAGCAGCCTAGGGGGAGGAAATGAAAAACTGTTTTTT CASSLGGGNEKLFF TRBV7-9 . TRBJ1-4 .
TGTGCCAGCAGCTTCGACGGCAGCTCCTACGAGCAGTACTTC CASSFDGSSYEQYF TRBV7-2 . TRBJ2-7 .
TGCGCCAGCAGCTTGCCAGGTCAGGACGAGCAGTACTTC CASSLPGQDEQYF TRBV5-1 . TRBJ2-7 .
TGTGCCAGTAGATACCGGGACAACCTCTACGAGCAGTACTTC CASRYRDNLYEQYF TRBV19 . TRBJ2-7 .
TGTGCCAGCAGCCAAGAGGCAATTAGCGTGAATGAGCAGTTCTTC CASSQEAISVNEQFF TRBV4-2 . TRBJ2-1 few
TGTGCCAGCAGTTTACGCCAGGGCACAGATACGCAGTATTTT CASSLRQGTDTQYF TRBV27 . TRBJ2-3 .
TGCGCCAGCAGCTTGAGTGCGGCGCCGTCTGGGGCCAACGTCCTGACTTTC CASSLSAAPSGANVLTF TRBV5-1 . TRBJ2-6 .
TGCAGCGTTGGACAGACCTTGGATACGCAGTATTTT CSVGQTLDTQYF TRBV29-1 . TRBJ2-3 few
TGTGCCAGCAGTCCCGGGACAGGCGATCAGCCCCAGCATTTT CASSPGTGDQPQHF TRBV27 TRBD1 TRBJ1-5 .
TGCGCCAGCAGTCAAAACCTAATCACAGATAATCAGCCCCAGCATTTT CASSQNLITDNQPQHF TRBV23-1 . TRBJ1-5 .
TGCGCCAGCAGCATCTCCCCGGGACAGGCCCGGGATACGCAGTATTTT CASSISPGQARDTQYF TRBV5-1 TRBD1 TRBJ2-3 few
TGCGCCAGCAGCTTGGAAGGGTCCCACGGGGAGCTGTTTTTT CASSLEGSHGELFF TRBV5-1 . TRBJ2-2 .
TGTGCCAGCAGCCAGCGTCCCGGGACAGGGATCGGTAATTCACCCCTCCACTTT CASSQRPGTGIGNSPLHF TRBV14 TRBD1 TRBJ1-6 .
TGTGCCAGCAGGTTAATACCCGGGACAGGGAAGTTCTTC CASRLIPGTGKFF TRBV6-1 TRBD1 TRBJ2-1 .
TGCACCAGCAGCCAGGGGACCCACAATGAGCAGTTCTTC CTSSQGTHNEQFF TRBV1 . TRBJ2-1 .
TGTGCCATCAGCTTATTTTGGGGGGCGGGCACAGATACGCAGTATTTT CAISLFWGAGTDTQYF TRBV7-2 . TRBJ2-3 .
TGTGCCAGCAGTTTACTAGGTGACCGAAGAATTTATGGCTACACCTTC CASSLLGDRRIYGYTF TRBV28 . TRBJ1-2 few
TGTGCCAGCAGTGAAGGGGGTACCACAGATACGCAGTATTTT CASSEGGTTDTQYF TRBV25-1 . TRBJ2-3 few
TGTGCCAGCAGCTCCACTAGCGGGAGTTACAATGAGCAGTTCTTC CASSSTSGSYNEQFF TRBV11-2 TRBD2 TRBJ2-1 .
TGTGCCAGCAGCTTAAAAGCGGGGGAGACCCAGTACTTC CASSLKAGETQYF TRBV7-3 TRBD2 TRBJ2-5 few
TGTGCCAGCAGCCGCCTTATCCGGGAGACCCAGTACTTC CASSRLIRETQYF TRBV6-5 . TRBJ2-5 few
TGTGCCAGCAGCCAGATGCTTGGGGCTTTCTTT CASSQMLGAFF TRBV7-9 . TRBJ1-1 .
TGCGCCAACTTGCGCGACACCTTC CANLRDTF TRBV23-1 . TRBJ1-2 few
TGTGCCAGCAGACACTCGGACAGCGATACGCAGTATTTT CASRHSDSDTQYF TRBV28 . TRBJ2-3 few
TGTGCCAGCAGCCCCCCCGGGACTGGGGGGGATACGCAGTATTTT CASSPPGTGGDTQYF TRBV7-2 . TRBJ2-3 .
TGTGCCAGCAGTCTCCCGATGGGGGACATTCAGTACTTC CASSLPMGDIQYF TRBV5-6 . TRBJ2-4 few
TGTGCCAGCAGCTTAGAGGGTCTGGGGGCGCGCACCGGGGAGCTGTTTTTT CASSLEGLGARTGELFF TRBV7-2 . TRBJ2-2 .
TGTGCCAGCACCCAAACGGCGGGAGGATTACCCAATGAGCAGTTCTTC CASTQTAGGLPNEQFF TRBV11-1 TRBD2 TRBJ2-1 .
TGCGCCAGCAGCCAAGACTACCCCTGGGACACTGAAGCTTTCTTT CASSQDYPWDTEAFF TRBV4-3 . TRBJ1-1 .
TGTGCCATCAGTGAGAGGGAGCGACGGGCCTATGGCTACACCTTC CAISERERRAYGYTF TRBV10-3 . TRBJ1-2 .
TGTGCCTGGAGTCTAGGACTCAGCTCCTACAATGAGCAGTTCTTC CAWSLGLSSYNEQFF TRBV30 . TRBJ2-1 .
TGTGCCAGCAGTTACTCGACACGACTAGCGGGAGAGACCCAGTACTTC CASSYSTRLAGETQYF TRBV6-5 TRBD2 TRBJ2-5 .
TGCGCCAATTCAAGGCGAGTCAGGGGGACTCATAGCAATCAGCCCCAGCATTTT CANSRRVRGTHSNQPQHF TRBV10-2 TRBD1 TRBJ1-5 .
TGTGCCAGCAGCCAAGCCCCAGGGGACTCTGAGCAGTTCTTC CASSQAPGDSEQFF TRBV5-4 . TRBJ2-1 few
TGTGCCATCAGTGAGTGGGGGAGTTCGACTGAAGCTTTCTTT CAISEWGSSTEAFF TRBV10-3 . TRBJ1-1 few
TGTGCCAGCAGTTTAGGGACCGGATCGAACACCTTC CASSLGTGSNTF TRBV28 . TRBJ1-2 .
TGCGCCAGCAGCCAGGGACTAGCTTCACGGTACTTC CASSQGLASRYF TRBV4-1 TRBD2 TRBJ2-7 .
TGTGCCAGCAGCGCCGCCGAGGCAGGTGTTGGCTACACCTTC CASSAAEAGVGYTF TRBV9 . TRBJ1-2 .
TGTGCCAGCAGCTGGGCGAACACTGAAGCTTTCTTT CASSWANTEAFF TRBV7-2 . TRBJ1-1 .
TGCAGCGTTACCAGGGACTGGGAGACCCAGTACTTC CSVTRDWETQYF TRBV29-1 . TRBJ2-5 few
TGTGCCAGCAGCCCACGGACAGGATTTAATGAAAAACTGTTTTTT CASSPRTGFNEKLFF TRBV7-9 TRBD1 TRBJ1-4 few
TGTGCCTGGAAAATGAACACTGAAGCTTTCTTT CAWKMNTEAFF TRBV30 . TRBJ1-1 .